A single sample is the source of the 21 T cell receptor beta chains below, sequenced in a study of CD8 T cells in Susac syndrome. An amount of RNA that ranged from roughly 0.5 to 1 ug was reverse transcribed with random hexamers. TCRdb independently ran MiXCR on the immunoSEQ multiplex PCR reads; one entry per CDR3 protein. The table shows over 140,000 distinct CDR3 sequences, with 85% to 95% occurring only once. Sequencing used CD4+ T cells from PBMCs. All receptors come from a human donor with Susac syndrome.

This clonotype was picked up one time. The chain links TRBV20-1 to TRBJ2-3; 11 bases map to TRBD2. The germline gives CDR1 DFQATT, CDR2 SNEGSKA (reference sequence). The ends lost 6 bases at V and 6 bases at J; junction bases unmatched: 11. The CDR3 sequence is 15 residues long. The CDR3 DNA sequence: TGCAGTGCCAGACTAGCGGGGCCCCAGGGGGATACGCAGTATTTT. Translated, it gives CSARLAGPQGDTQYF.

The CDR3, as DNA: TGCAGTGCTATCGAGCGAGCCAAAAACATTCAGTACTTC. Its protein is CSAIERAKNIQYF. The V and J genes are TRBV20-1 and TRBJ2-4; D is uncertain. The germline CDR1 and CDR2 sequences are DFQATT and SNEGSKA (reference sequence). The V end was cut by 4 bases, the J end by 0 bases, with 7 bases between. There are 13 residues in the CDR3.

This chain joins TRBV20-1 and TRBJ1-1; no clear D gene. Germline V lookup: CDR1 DFQATT, CDR2 SNEGSKA (reference sequence). Between the trimmed V and J ends, which lost 4 bases and 10 bases, there was a span of 4 bases. The CDR3 is 8 residues long. CDR3 amino acids: CSAMAAFF. The DNA of the CDR3 is TGCAGTGCTATGGCAGCTTTCTTT.

This clonotype has only one observation. The chain uses TRBV20-1 and TRBJ2-2, with TRBD1 identical over 7 bases. V lost 6 bases, J lost 4 bases, and 8 bases stayed unmatched. The germline gives CDR1 DFQATT, CDR2 SNEGSKA (reference sequence). The CDR3 extends over 14 amino acids. The CDR3 is CSARIPGGTGELFF. CDR3 coding DNA: TGCAGTGCCAGGATACCAGGGGGCACCGGGGAGCTGTTTTTT.

The genes are TRBV29-1 and TRBJ1-2; D remains unclear. V dropped 4 bases and J dropped 3 bases, with 6 bases sitting between them. The CDR3 is made up of 11 amino acids. The germline V gene has CDR1 SQVTM and CDR2 ANQGSEA. Written as DNA, the CDR3 is TGCAGCGTTGGGTGGGACTATGGCTACACCTTC. Amino acid sequence: CSVGWDYGYTF. The whole variable domain, remainder taken from reference TRBV29-1 and TRBJ1-2, is SAVISQKPSRDICQRGTSLTIQCQVDSQVTMMFWYRQQPGQSLTLIATANQGSEATYESGFVIDKFPISRPNLTFSTLTVSNMSPEDSSIYLCSVGWDYGYTFGSGTRLTVV.

J is TRBJ1-1 and V is TRBV7-9; D is perhaps TRBD1 (6 bases). The CDR3 is 15 residues long. Per germline, CDR1 SEHNR and CDR2 FQNEAQ (reference sequence). V was cut by 6 bases and J by 0 bases, with 14 bases left in between. CDR3 bases: TGTGCCAGCAGATTACAGGGTAGGGTGAACACTGAAGCTTTCTTT. Translated, it gives CASRLQGRVNTEAFF.

This clonotype was counted once. This chain links TRBV20-1 with TRBJ2-3; possible D gene TRBD2, 5 bases. The CDR3 is 16 amino acids. Trimming took 1 base from V and 0 from J, leaving 14 bases between them. The germline CDR1 and CDR2 sequences are DFQATT and SNEGSKA (reference sequence). CDR3 amino acids: CSARGLTARSTDTQYF. The CDR3 DNA is TGCAGTGCTAGAGGACTAACAGCGAGGAGCACAGATACGCAGTATTTT.

The chain employs TRBV30 and TRBJ1-2; unclear D gene. This CDR3 comprises 12 residues. In germline, CDR1 is GTSNPN, CDR2 SVGIG (reference sequence). Trimming took off 8 bases at V and 6 bases at J, with 16 bases between the two ends. CDR3 DNA: TGTGCCCGAAGACACCCACGGCATGGCTACACCTTC. As protein: CARRHPRHGYTF.

J is TRBJ2-1 and V is TRBV10-3, with D possibly TRBD1 on 5 matching bases. The CDR3 runs 14 residues. Trimming removed 3 bases at V and 5 bases at J, with 11 bases between. Per germline, CDR1 ENHRY and CDR2 SYGVKD. CDR3 region: CAISDRAWDNEQFF. The CDR3 DNA follows: TGTGCCATCAGTGACAGGGCCTGGGACAATGAGCAGTTCTTC.

The chain combines TRBV9 with TRBJ2-2, with 7 positions matching TRBD1. CDR3 length: 13 amino acids. Germline V gene sequence: CDR1 SGDLS, CDR2 YYNGEE. Trimming cost V 2 bases and J 7 bases; bases outside gene matches: 2. CDR3 sequence: CASSVRDSGELFF. The CDR3, as DNA: TGTGCCAGCAGCGTCCGGGACAGCGGGGAGCTGTTTTTT.

The rearrangement uses TRBV30 and TRBJ1-5; 9 nucleotides agree with TRBD1. The CDR3 loop spans 14 amino acids. Germline trimming cut 7 bases from V and 0 bases from J; bases unmatched to any gene: 4. CDR1 is GTSNPN, CDR2 SVGIG, per germline (reference sequence). The CDR3 here is CASQGADSNQPQHF. The CDR3 DNA follows: TGTGCCTCACAGGGGGCTGATAGCAATCAGCCCCAGCATTTT.

The genes are TRBV2 and TRBJ1-5, with 7 bases that match TRBD1. Germline lookup yields CDR1 SNHLY and CDR2 FYNNEI. There are 18 residues in the CDR3. After removal of 6 bases from V and 0 bases from J, the junction contained 14 bases not matched to a gene. The CDR3 loop reads CASSGMTGTDNSNQPQHF. CDR3 nucleotide sequence: TGTGCCAGCAGCGGAATGACTGGGACAGACAATAGCAATCAGCCCCAGCATTTT.

V gene TRBV6-1 combines with J gene TRBJ2-7; no firm D call. CDR1 and CDR2 from the germline V gene are MNHNS and SASEGT. Trimming took 0 bases from V and 2 from J, leaving 11 bases between them. The CDR3 is 15 residues long. In DNA, the CDR3 is TGTGCCAGCAGTGAAGCGTCGAGCGAACCCTACGAGCAGTACTTC. Its protein product is CASSEASSEPYEQYF.

The rearrangement uses TRBV5-4 and TRBJ1-4; TRBD1 is a possible D gene (5 bases). The V gene's germline CDR1 is SGHNT and CDR2 YYREEE (reference sequence). The CDR3 contains 13 residues. With 5 bases removed from V and 3 bases from J, the gap between germline ends came to 8 bases. CDR3 sequence reads: CASRGAPNEKLFF. For the CDR3, the DNA is TGTGCCAGCAGAGGGGCACCTAATGAAAAACTGTTTTTT.

The chain carries TRBV9 and TRBJ2-3; D is ambiguous. With 1 base removed from V and 12 bases from J, the gap between germline ends came to 15 bases. Germline CDR1 SGDLS, CDR2 YYNGEE. The CDR3 contains 13 residues. The DNA for the CDR3 is TGTGCCAGCAGCGTATCCCCGACTCATCTCCAGTATTTT. Amino acid sequence: CASSVSPTHLQYF. The variable domain in full, completed from reference TRBV9 and TRBJ2-3, reads DSGVTQTPKHLITATGQRVTLRCSPRSGDLSVYWYQQSLDQGLQFLIQYYNGEERAKGNILERFSAQQFPDLHSELNLSSLELGDSALYFCASSVSPTHLQYFGPGTRLTVL.

CDR3 sequence: CSARDTWSNEQFF. The CDR3 region has the DNA TGCAGTGCTAGAGACACATGGTCCAATGAGCAGTTCTTC. The chain couples TRBV20-1 to TRBJ2-1, with D hard to call. Germline V lookup: CDR1 DFQATT, CDR2 SNEGSKA (reference sequence). The CDR3 covers 13 residues. Trimming stripped 0 bases from V and 6 bases from J, with 9 bases between.

The CDR3 region is CSAQIPGRTDTQYF. The CDR3 DNA reads as TGCAGTGCCCAGATCCCGGGGCGCACAGATACGCAGTATTTT. The chain combines TRBV20-1 with TRBJ2-3, with D perhaps assigned TRBD1 or TRBD2 (5 bases each). There are 14 residues in the CDR3. V lost 6 bases and J lost 1, with 14 bases in between. The germline V gene has CDR1 DFQATT and CDR2 SNEGSKA (reference sequence).

The V and J genes are TRBV5-6 and TRBJ2-6, with D perhaps TRBD1 or TRBD2 (5 bases each). Per the germline V gene, CDR1 is SGHDT and CDR2 is YYEEEE. This CDR3 is 16 amino acids long. Between the trimmed V and J ends, which lost 1 base and 1 base, there was a span of 9 bases. The CDR3 is CASSLLGESGANVLTF. CDR3 in DNA: TGTGCCAGCAGCTTGTTGGGGGAGTCTGGGGCCAACGTCCTGACTTTC.

The J gene is TRBJ2-5, the V gene TRBV12-3 or TRBV12-4; tentative D call: TRBD2 (5 bases). The CDR3 is made up of 11 amino acids. V shed 9 bases and J shed 7 bases, with 12 bases lying between them. The CDR3 here is CASGERSTQYF. In DNA, the CDR3 is TGTGCCAGTGGGGAGCGGTCGACCCAGTACTTC.

The genes are TRBV2 and TRBJ1-6, with D perhaps matching TRBD1 (5 bases). The germline V gene has CDR1 SNHLY and CDR2 FYNNEI. This CDR3 region has 14 residues. V was trimmed by 8 bases and J by 7 bases, leaving 15 bases between them. The CDR3 sequence: CASGIGTGNSPLHF. The CDR3 bases are TGTGCCAGCGGGATTGGGACGGGCAATTCACCCCTCCACTTT.

The chain couples TRBV12-3 or TRBV12-4 to TRBJ2-7, with a possible D match to TRBD1 (6 bases). Trimming took off 6 bases at V and 1 base at J, with 16 bases between the two ends. The CDR3 loop spans 15 amino acids. CDR3 in DNA: TGTGCCAGCAGAGCAGGGGACATCCCTTCCTACGAGCAGTACTTC. This gives the protein CASRAGDIPSYEQYF.